This T cell receptor (beta chain) originates from a study of cytomegalovirus exposure and HLA in healthy donors. Study-wide background: Genotyping showed around 81% of 350 to 400 donors falling in the Caucasian-associated ancestry cluster.

About this clone: Its antigen is currently unknown.

V gave up 3 bases and J gave up 5 bases; unmatched junction bases: 8. Germline V gene data show CDR1 as SGHRS and CDR2 as YFSETQ. The CDR3 sequence is 16 residues long. PCR amplification relied on 60 Vbeta primers (plus 13 Jbeta primers). Profiling relied on immunoSEQ multiplex PCR, and the TCRdb table lists in-frame clones only, not all of them. The profile covers roughly 100,000 clones, with just over 75% appearing a single time and around 8.8% taken by the ten largest. Study-wide findings and caveats: Most TCR sequences were seen very rarely across donors, but some public TCRs occurred in many. The authors later found most CMV-associated TCR beta chains appeared HLA-restricted.

The sample was PBMCs. This chain connects TRBV5-1 to TRBJ2-7; 13 bases line up with TRBD2. The clonotype originates from a man aged 35-49 years in good health and CMV-seropositive. The CDR3 region is CASSWTSGSYSNEQYF. CDR3 DNA sequence: TGCGCCAGCAGCTGGACTAGCGGGAGTTATAGCAACGAGCAGTACTTC.